These T cell receptor beta chains were read from a single sample in a study of blood T cell repertoires in COVID-19. Only in-frame clones appear in the TCRdb table, and some are missing; sequencing was by immunoSEQ multiplex PCR. The sample shows roughly 250,000 clones, about 91% of them seen only once. The source material was PBMCs or T cells enriched from blood (not recorded which). The receptors originated from a woman between 35 and 50 years old with acute COVID-19. CDR3s include the opening cysteine and the closing phenylalanine or tryptophan. D genes are given only for firm matches. The size field is filled for only some rows; it gives once, few, many or a size class.

>TRBV27|.|.|TRBJ2-1
TGTGCCAGCAGGGAAAGCGCCTACAATGAGCAGTTCTTC
CASRESAYNEQFF
>TRBV6-5|.|.|TRBJ2-1
TGTGCCACCACAGGGACCACCAACAATGAGCAGTTCTTC
CATTGTTNNEQFF
>TRBV7-9|once|TRBD1|TRBJ1-3
TGTGCCAGCAGCCAAGGGGACAGGGGGCCGGCTGGAAACACCATATATTTT
CASSQGDRGPAGNTIYF
>TRBV19|.|.|TRBJ1-2
TGTGCCAGTAGTATAAGGGCAGGGACAAGGGACTATGGCTACACCTTC
CASSIRAGTRDYGYTF
>TRBV25-1|.|.|TRBJ1-4
TGTGCCAGCAGTGCCGGGGGGGCGACTAATGAAAAACTGTTTTTT
CASSAGGATNEKLFF
>TRBV28|.|.|TRBJ2-3
TGTGCCAGCAGTTTAAGAGGAGGCACAGATACGCAGTATTTT
CASSLRGGTDTQYF
>TRBV7-2|once|.|TRBJ1-1
TGTGCCAGCAGCCTGGAGGCTAGCAGGGGCCAAGCTTTCTTT
CASSLEASRGQAFF
>TRBV28|once|TRBD2|TRBJ2-1
TGTGCCAGCAGCGTACTAGCGGGAGCCTACAATGAGCAGTTCTTC
CASSVLAGAYNEQFF
>TRBV11-2|.|TRBD2|TRBJ2-3
TGTGCCAGCAGCTTAGATCGTGGTCTAGCGGGACGAGATACGCAGTATTTT
CASSLDRGLAGRDTQYF
>TRBV9|.|TRBD2|TRBJ2-1
TGTGCCAGCAGCGGAGACCCGGGACTAGCGGTGCATGAGCAGTTCTTC
CASSGDPGLAVHEQFF